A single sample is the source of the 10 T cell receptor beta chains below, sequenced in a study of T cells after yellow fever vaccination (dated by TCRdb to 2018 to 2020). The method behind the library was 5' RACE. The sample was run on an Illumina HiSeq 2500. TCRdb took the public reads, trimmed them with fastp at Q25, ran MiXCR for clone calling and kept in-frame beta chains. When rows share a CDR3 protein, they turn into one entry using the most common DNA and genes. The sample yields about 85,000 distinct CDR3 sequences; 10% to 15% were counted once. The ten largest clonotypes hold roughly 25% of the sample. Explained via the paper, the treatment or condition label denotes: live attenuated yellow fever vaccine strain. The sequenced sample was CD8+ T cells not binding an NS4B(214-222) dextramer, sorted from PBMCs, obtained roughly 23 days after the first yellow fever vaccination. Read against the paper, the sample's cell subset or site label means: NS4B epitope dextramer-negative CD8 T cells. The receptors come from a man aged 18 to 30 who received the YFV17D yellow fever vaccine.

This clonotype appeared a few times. CDR3 sequence (DNA): TGTGCCAGCAGCGTCCAGGGAGTCACTGAAGCTTTCTTT. It specifies CASSVQGVTEAFF. This chain joins TRBV11-1 and TRBJ1-1; D perhaps matches TRBD1 (5 bases). CDR1 is SGHAT and CDR2 is FQDESV in the germline V gene (reference sequence). This CDR3 is 13 amino acids long. Trimming left V 5 bases short and J 4 bases short, with 11 bases between.

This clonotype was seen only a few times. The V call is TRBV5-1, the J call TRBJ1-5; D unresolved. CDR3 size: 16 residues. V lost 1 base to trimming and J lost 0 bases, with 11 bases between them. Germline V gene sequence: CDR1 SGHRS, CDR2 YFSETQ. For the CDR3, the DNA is TGCGCCAGCAGCTTGTTGGGCTCTTATAGCAATCAGCCCCAGCATTTT. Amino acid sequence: CASSLLGSYSNQPQHF.

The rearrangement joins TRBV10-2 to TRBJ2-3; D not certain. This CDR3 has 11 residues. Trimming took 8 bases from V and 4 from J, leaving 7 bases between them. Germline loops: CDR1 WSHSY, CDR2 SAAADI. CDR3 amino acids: CASEWADTQYF. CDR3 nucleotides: TGCGCCAGCGAGTGGGCAGATACGCAGTATTTT.

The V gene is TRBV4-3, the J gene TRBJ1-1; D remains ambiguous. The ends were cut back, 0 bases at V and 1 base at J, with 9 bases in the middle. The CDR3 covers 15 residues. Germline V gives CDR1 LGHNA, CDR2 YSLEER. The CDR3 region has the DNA TGCGCCAGCAGCCAAGAACGGCAGCCGAACACTGAAGCTTTCTTT. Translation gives CASSQERQPNTEAFF.

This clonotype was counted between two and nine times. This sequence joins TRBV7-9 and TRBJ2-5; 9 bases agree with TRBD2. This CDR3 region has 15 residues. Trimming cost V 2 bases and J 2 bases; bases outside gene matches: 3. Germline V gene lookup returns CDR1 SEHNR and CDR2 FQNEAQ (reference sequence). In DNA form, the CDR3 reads TGTGCCAGCAGCTTACCTAGCGGGATACAAGAGACCCAGTACTTC. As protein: CASSLPSGIQETQYF.

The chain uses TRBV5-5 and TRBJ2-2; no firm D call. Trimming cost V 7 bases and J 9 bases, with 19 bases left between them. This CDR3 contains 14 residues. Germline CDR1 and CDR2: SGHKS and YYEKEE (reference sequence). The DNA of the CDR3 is TGTGCCAGCGGCCCTCCGGGCCAGTGCTGGGAGCTGTTTTTT. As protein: CASGPPGQCWELFF.

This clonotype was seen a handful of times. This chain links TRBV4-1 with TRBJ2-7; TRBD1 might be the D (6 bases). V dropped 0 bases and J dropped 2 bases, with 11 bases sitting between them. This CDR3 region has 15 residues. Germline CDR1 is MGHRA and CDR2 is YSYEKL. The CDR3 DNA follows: TGCGCCAGCAGCCAAGAGTACAGGGTAACCTACGAGCAGTACTTC. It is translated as CASSQEYRVTYEQYF.

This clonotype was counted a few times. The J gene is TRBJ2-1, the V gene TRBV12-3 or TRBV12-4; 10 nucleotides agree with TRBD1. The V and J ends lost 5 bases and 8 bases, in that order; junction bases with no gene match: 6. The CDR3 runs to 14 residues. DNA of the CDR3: TGTGCCAGCAGTCGGGACAGGGGACGGCATGAGCAGTTCTTC. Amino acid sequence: CASSRDRGRHEQFF.

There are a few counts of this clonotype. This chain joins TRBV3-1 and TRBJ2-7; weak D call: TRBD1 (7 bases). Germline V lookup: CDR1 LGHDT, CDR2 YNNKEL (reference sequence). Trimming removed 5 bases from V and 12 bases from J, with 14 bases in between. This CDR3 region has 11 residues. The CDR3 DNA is TGTGCCAGCAGCGGACTCAGGGGGGTGTACGTC. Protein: CASSGLRGVYV.

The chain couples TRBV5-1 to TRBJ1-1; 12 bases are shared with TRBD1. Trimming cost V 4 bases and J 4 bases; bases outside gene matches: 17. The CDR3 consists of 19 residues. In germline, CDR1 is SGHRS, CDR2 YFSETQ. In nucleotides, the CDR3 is TGCGCCAGCAGCATCCCCCCCGGGACAGGGGGCGTTTTTGGCACTGAAGCTTTCTTT. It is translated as CASSIPPGTGGVFGTEAFF.